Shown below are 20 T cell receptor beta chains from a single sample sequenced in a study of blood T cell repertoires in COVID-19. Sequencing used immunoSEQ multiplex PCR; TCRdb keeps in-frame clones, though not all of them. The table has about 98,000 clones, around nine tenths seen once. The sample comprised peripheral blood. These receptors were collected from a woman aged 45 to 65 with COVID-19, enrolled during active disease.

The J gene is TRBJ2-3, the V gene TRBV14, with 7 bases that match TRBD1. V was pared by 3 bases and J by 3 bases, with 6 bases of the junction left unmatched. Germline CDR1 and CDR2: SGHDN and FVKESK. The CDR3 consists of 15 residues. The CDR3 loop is CASSHDRVWTDTQYF. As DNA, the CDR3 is TGTGCCAGCAGCCATGACAGGGTTTGGACAGATACGCAGTATTTT.

The CDR3 coding sequence is TGCGCCAGCAGCCAAGGACAGGGATCATACGAGCAGTACTTC. This translates into CASSQGQGSYEQYF. The J gene is TRBJ2-7, the V gene TRBV4-3; 7 bases are a match to TRBD1. This CDR3 is 14 amino acids long. Germline-derived CDR1 and CDR2 are LGHNA and YSLEER. V lost 1 base and J lost 4; bases outside the gene matches: 4.

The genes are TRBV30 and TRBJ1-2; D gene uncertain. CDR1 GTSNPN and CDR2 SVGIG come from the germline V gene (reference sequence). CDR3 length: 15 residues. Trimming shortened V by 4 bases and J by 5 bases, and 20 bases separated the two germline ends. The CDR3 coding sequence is TGTGCCTGGACCACCCCAAGGACTGGAAGGTATGGCTACACCTTC. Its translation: CAWTTPRTGRYGYTF.

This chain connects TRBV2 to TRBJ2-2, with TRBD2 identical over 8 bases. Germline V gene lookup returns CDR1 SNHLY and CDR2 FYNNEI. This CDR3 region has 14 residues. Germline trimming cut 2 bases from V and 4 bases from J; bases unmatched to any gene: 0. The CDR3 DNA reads TGTGCCAGCAGTGAACGGGGGGGCACCGGGGAGCTGTTTTTT. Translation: CASSERGGTGELFF.

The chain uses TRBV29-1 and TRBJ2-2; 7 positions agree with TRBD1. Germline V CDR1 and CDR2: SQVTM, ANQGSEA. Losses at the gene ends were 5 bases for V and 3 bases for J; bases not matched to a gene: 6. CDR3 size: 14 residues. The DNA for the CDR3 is TGCAGCGTTCGACAGGGCATACACACCGGGGAGCTGTTTTTT. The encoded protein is CSVRQGIHTGELFF.

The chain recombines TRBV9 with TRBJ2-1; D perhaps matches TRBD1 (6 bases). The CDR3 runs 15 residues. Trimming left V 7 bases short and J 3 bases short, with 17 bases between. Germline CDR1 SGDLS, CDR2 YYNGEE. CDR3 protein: CASGLTGRIYNEQFF. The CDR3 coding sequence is TGTGCCAGCGGCCTTACAGGGAGAATCTACAATGAGCAGTTCTTC.

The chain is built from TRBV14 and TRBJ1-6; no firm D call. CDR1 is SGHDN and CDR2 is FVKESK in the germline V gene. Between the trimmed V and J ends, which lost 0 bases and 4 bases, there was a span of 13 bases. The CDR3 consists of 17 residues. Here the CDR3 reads CASSQDHGSHYNSPLHF. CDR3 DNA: TGTGCCAGCAGCCAAGATCACGGGTCCCATTATAATTCACCCCTCCACTTT.

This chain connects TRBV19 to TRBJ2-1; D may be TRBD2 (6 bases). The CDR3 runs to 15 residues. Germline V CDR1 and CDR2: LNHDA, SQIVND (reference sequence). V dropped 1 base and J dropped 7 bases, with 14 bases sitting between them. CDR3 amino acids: CASSIAVLGGNEQFF. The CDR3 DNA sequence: TGTGCCAGTAGTATAGCCGTTCTAGGAGGGAATGAGCAGTTCTTC.

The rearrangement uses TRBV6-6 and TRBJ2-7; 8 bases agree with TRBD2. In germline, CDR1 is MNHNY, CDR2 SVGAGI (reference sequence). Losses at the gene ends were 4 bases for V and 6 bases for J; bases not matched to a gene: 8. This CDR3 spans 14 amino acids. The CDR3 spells CASSLSGGRGEQYF. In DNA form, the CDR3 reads TGTGCCAGCAGTTTGAGCGGGGGCCGGGGCGAGCAGTACTTC.

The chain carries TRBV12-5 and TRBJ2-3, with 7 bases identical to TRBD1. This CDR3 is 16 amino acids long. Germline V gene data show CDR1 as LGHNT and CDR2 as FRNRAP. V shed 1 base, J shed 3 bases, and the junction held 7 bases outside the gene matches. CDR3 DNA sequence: TGTGCTAGTGGTTTGGGATTAACAGGGGTGACAGATACGCAGTATTTT. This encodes CASGLGLTGVTDTQYF.

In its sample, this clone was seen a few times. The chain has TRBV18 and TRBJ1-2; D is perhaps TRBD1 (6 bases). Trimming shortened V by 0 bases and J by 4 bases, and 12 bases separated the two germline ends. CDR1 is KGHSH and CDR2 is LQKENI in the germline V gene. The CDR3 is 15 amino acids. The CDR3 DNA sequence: TGTGCCAGCTCACCACCGGAACAGGGCCTCTATGGCTACACCTTC. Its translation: CASSPPEQGLYGYTF. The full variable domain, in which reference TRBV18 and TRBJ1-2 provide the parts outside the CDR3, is NAGVMQNPRHLVRRRGQEARLRCSPMKGHSHVYWYRQLPEEGLKFMVYLQKENIIDESGMPKERFSAEFPKEGPSILRIQQVVRGDSAAYFCASSPPEQGLYGYTFGSGTRLTVV.

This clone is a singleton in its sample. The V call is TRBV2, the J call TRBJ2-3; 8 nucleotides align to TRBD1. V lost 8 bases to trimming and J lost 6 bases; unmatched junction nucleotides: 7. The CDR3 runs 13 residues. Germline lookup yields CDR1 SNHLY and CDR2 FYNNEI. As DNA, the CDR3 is TGTGCCAGCTTCGGGACAGGCTCCGATACGCAGTATTTT. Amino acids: CASFGTGSDTQYF.

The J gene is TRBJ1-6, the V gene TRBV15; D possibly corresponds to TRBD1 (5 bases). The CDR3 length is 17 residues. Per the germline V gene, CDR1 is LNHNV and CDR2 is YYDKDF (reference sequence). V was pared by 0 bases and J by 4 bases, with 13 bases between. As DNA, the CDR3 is TGTGCCACCAGCAGAGATAAGTTAACAGGTTATAATTCACCCCTCCACTTT. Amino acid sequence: CATSRDKLTGYNSPLHF.

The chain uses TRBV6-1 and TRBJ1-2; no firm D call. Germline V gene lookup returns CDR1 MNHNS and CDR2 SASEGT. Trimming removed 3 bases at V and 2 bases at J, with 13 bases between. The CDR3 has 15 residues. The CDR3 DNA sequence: TGTGCCAGCAGTGACATACTAGGACGGAACTATGGCTACACCTTC. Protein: CASSDILGRNYGYTF.

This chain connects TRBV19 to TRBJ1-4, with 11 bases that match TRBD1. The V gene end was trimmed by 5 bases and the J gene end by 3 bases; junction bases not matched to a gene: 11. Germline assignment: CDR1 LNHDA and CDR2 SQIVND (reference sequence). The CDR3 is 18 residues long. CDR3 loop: CASSLRTGGAGANEKLFF. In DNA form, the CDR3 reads TGTGCCAGTAGTCTCCGGACAGGGGGCGCGGGAGCTAATGAAAAACTGTTTTTT.

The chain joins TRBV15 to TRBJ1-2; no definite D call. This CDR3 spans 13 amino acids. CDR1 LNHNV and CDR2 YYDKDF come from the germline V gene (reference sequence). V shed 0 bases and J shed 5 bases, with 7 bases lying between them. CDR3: CATSRDRGYGYTF. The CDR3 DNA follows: TGTGCCACCAGCAGAGATCGAGGGTATGGCTACACCTTC.

CDR3 coding DNA: TGTGCCAGCAGAGTTTCCGGACAGGGGAACTATGGCTACACCTTC. Residues: CASRVSGQGNYGYTF. The chain recombines TRBV28 with TRBJ1-2; TRBD1 matches at 9 bases. The CDR3 is made up of 15 amino acids. The germline gives CDR1 MDHEN, CDR2 SYDVKM. The ends lost 6 bases at V and 2 bases at J; junction bases unmatched: 7.

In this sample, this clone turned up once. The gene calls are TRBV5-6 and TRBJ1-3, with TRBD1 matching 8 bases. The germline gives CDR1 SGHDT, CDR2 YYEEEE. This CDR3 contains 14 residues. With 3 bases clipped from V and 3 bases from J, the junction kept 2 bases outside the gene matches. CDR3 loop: CASSWTGFGNTIYF. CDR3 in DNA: TGTGCCAGCAGCTGGACAGGGTTTGGAAACACCATATATTTT.

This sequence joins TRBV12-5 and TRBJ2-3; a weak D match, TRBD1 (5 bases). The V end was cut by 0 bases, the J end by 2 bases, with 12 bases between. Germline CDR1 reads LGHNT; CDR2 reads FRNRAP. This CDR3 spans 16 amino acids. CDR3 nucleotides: TGTGCTAGTGGTTTGGTACTTGGGGCCCACACAGATACGCAGTATTTT. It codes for CASGLVLGAHTDTQYF.

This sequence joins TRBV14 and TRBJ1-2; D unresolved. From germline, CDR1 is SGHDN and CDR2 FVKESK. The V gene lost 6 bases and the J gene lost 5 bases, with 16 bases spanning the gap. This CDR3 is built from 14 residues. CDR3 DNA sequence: TGTGCCAGCAGTCCTGCAGGTGCTTGGTATGGCTACACCTTC. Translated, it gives CASSPAGAWYGYTF.